The source of this T cell receptor (beta chain) is a study of identical twins. Template switching introduced a universal primer site, and the cDNA bore unique molecular identifiers. TCRdb re-analysed the 5' RACE reads in MiXCR, keeping a single row per CDR3 protein. The table has around 690,000 distinct CDR3 sequences, around 20% seen once. Trimming stripped 0 bases from V and 7 bases from J, with 10 bases between. The CDR3 length is 13 residues. Germline V gene data show CDR1 as SGHRS and CDR2 as YFSETQ. The same sample was also used in a study of T cells expressing NK-cell markers.

This sequence was found in a woman between 18 and 29 years old in good health. The sequencing sample was made of PBMCs. The rearrangement links TRBV5-1 to TRBJ1-2, with D unclear. This chain's CDR3 is CASSLGAAFGYTF. DNA of the CDR3: TGCGCCAGCAGCTTGGGTGCTGCCTTTGGCTACACCTTC. The full variable domain, in which reference TRBV5-1 and TRBJ1-2 provide the parts outside the CDR3, is KAGVTQTPRYLIKTRGQQVTLSCSPISGHRSVSWYQQTPGQGLQFLFEYFSETQRNKGNFPGRFSGRQFSNSRSEMNVSTLELGDSALYLCASSLGAAFGYTFGSGTRLTVV.